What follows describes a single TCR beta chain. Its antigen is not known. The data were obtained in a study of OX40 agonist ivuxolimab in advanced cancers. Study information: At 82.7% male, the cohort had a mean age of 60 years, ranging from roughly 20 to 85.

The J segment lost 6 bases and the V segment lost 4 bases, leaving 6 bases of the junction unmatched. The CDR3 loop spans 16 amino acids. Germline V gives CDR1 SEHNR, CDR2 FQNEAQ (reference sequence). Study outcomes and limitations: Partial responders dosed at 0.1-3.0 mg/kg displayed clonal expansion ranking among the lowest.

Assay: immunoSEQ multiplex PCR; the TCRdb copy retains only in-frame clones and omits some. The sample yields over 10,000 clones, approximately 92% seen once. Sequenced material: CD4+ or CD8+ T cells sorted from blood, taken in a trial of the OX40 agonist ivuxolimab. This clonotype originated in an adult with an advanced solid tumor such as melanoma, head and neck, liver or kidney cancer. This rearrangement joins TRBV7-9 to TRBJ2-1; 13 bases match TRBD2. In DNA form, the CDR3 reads TGTGCCAGCAGCTCTTCGACTAGCGGGGGGCTCAATGAGCAGTTCTTC. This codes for CASSSSTSGGLNEQFF.